This TCR beta chain was profiled in a study of blood T cell repertoires in COVID-19 (TCRdb year 2020). Context from the whole study: The collaborator samples originated in the United States, Italy and Spain and spanned the acute and convalescent phases of COVID-19. Where available, HLA class I and class II types were taken from metadata supplied by the sample provider and were not determined by assay-based typing. The sample metadata nearly always contained a de-identified subject ID, COVID-19 status, age in years and sex. The repertoires were released in a freely available public database meant as a resource for research on the immune response to SARS-CoV-2. The samples were drawn from the first 160 participants of the ongoing ImmuneRACE study and from 950 to 1,500 subjects provided by 6 global collaborators. The dataset comprised deeply sampled blood TCRbeta repertoires from subjects exposed to, actively infected with, or recovered from COVID-19. The prospective study material was composed of cDNA or gDNA derived from T cells, B-cell-depleted T cells, or PBMCs.

CDR1 and CDR2 are drawn from the germline V gene: SGHDT, YYEEEE. The CDR3, from cysteine to phenylalanine, totals 15 residues. The kept DNA is CDR3 alone, 45 bases in frame from the first base. Trimming takes 0 bases off V and 4 bases off J; junction bases not matched to a gene: 6. Whole blood was collected in K2EDTA tubes by collaborating institutions according to the institutions' own protocols. For TCRbeta analysis, collaborators shipped samples as frozen whole blood, isolated PBMCs, or DNA extracted from either of those sample types. Overall study outcomes, separate from this receptor: The quantity of clinical and demographic metadata differed by source and by participant and was supplied without curation.

This clone appeared a single time. The specificity of this receptor is unknown. One base away there is no much larger clone; base qualities are not given. The immunoSEQ Assay, a bias-controlled multiplex PCR, was used to amplify TCRbeta CDR3 regions from genomic DNA. In the authors' own workflow: Within the assay, amplification of reference gene primers was used to estimate how many nucleated cells each sample contained. To quantify the absolute abundance of each unique TCRbeta CDR3 rearrangement, sequence reads were collapsed and filtered. For each sample, productive Simpson clonality was calculated by taking the square root of Simpson's diversity index across productive rearrangements. The immuneACCESS repertoire file appears here via TCRdb, limited to in-frame rearrangements. These files lack a portion of the clones; in checked studies, under half of the deficit traces to unresolved V genes, and the cause of the others is not known. D and trimming were read from the DNA, whereas the V and J calls and clone size are those reported in that table. Here the sample has some 72,000 clones; 70% to 90% occur a single time. Approximately 4.5% of the sample is held by the ten biggest clonotypes.

The chain couples TRBV5-6 to TRBJ1-2; 7 bases in between match TRBD1. Sequences were obtained from peripheral blood. The TCR sequence derives from a man between 50 and 59 years old with active COVID-19. The nucleotide sequence is TGTGCCAGCAGCTTGGATAACAGGGGCATCTATGGCTACACCTTC. This sequence encodes CASSLDNRGIYGYTF.